A single sample is the source of the 9 T cell receptor beta chains below, sequenced in a study of blood T cell repertoires in COVID-19. The assay was immunoSEQ multiplex PCR, and TCRdb's table has in-frame clones only and misses some. The table lists about 350,000 clones, over 85% of them singletons. Sequences were obtained from peripheral blood. The receptors derive from a woman aged 55-69 years with COVID-19, enrolled during active disease.

The CDR3 spells CSASPSGGATYEQYF. The CDR3 DNA reads TGCAGTGCTAGTCCTAGCGGGGGGGCAACCTACGAGCAGTACTTC. V and J are TRBV20-1 and TRBJ2-7, with 12 positions matching TRBD2. The J segment lost 2 bases and the V segment lost 3 bases, leaving 5 bases of the junction unmatched. Germline V lookup: CDR1 DFQATT, CDR2 SNEGSKA (reference sequence). The CDR3 has 15 residues.

The chain joins TRBV4-2 to TRBJ1-2; 8 nucleotides line up with TRBD1. Trimming cost V 1 base and J 6 bases; bases outside gene matches: 4. The CDR3 consists of 14 residues. Per the germline V gene, CDR1 is LGHNA and CDR2 is YNFKEQ. The CDR3 region is CASSQVQGEDGYTF. Here the CDR3 DNA reads TGTGCCAGCAGCCAAGTACAGGGGGAGGATGGCTACACCTTC.

Only a few counts were recorded for this clone. The V and J genes are TRBV27 and TRBJ1-5, with unresolved D. Germline V lookup: CDR1 MNHEY, CDR2 SMNVEV (reference sequence). The CDR3 is 12 residues long. Trimming took off 5 bases at V and 6 bases at J, with 8 bases between the two ends. The CDR3 reads CASSIPGQPQHF. Here the CDR3 DNA reads TGTGCCAGCAGTATCCCGGGTCAGCCCCAGCATTTT.

The genes are TRBV28 and TRBJ1-4; no definite D call. V lost 3 bases and J 3 bases, leaving 8 bases between the germline ends. The CDR3 is 14 residues long. Germline assignment: CDR1 MDHEN and CDR2 SYDVKM. Written as DNA, the CDR3 is TGTGCCAGCAGTTTGAATCACTCTAATGAAAAACTGTTTTTT. Encoded protein: CASSLNHSNEKLFF. Looking up the rest from reference TRBV28 and TRBJ1-4 gives the full variable domain: DVKVTQSSRYLVKRTGEKVFLECVQDMDHENMFWYRQDPGLGLRLIYFSYDVKMKEKGDIPEGYSVSREKKERFSLILESASTNQTSMYLCASSLNHSNEKLFFGSGTQLSVL.

This sequence joins TRBV19 and TRBJ2-7; TRBD2 is a possible D gene (6 bases). This CDR3 has 14 residues. CDR1 and CDR2 from the germline V gene are LNHDA and SQIVND (reference sequence). V was shortened by 3 bases and J by 4 bases, with 13 bases between the two germline ends. The CDR3 region is CASSMGGLGYEQYF. CDR3 bases: TGTGCCAGTAGTATGGGGGGACTCGGGTACGAGCAGTACTTC.

The table lists this clone with a count of one. The V and J genes are TRBV21-1 and TRBJ1-2; the D call of TRBD1 is as the table states it, not checked on the DNA. TRBV21-1 is marked as a pseudogene. CDR3 length equals 16 residues. As DNA, the CDR3 is TGTGCCAGCAGCGGGTGGGACAGGGAGACGAGGGGGGGCTACACCTTC. Protein sequence: CASSGWDRETRGGYTF.

This sequence joins TRBV18 and TRBJ2-5; a weak D match, TRBD1 (6 bases). Germline V gives CDR1 KGHSH, CDR2 LQKENI. With 3 bases removed from V and 1 base from J, the gap between germline ends came to 15 bases. The CDR3 contains 16 residues. This CDR3 is CASSPIRQGSQETQYF. The CDR3, as DNA: TGTGCCAGCTCACCTATAAGGCAGGGGAGCCAAGAGACCCAGTACTTC.

This rearrangement joins TRBV28 to TRBJ1-5; no clear D gene. The CDR3 is 15 residues long. Trimming shortened V by 5 bases and J by 2 bases, and 13 bases separated the two germline ends. The germline V gene has CDR1 MDHEN and CDR2 SYDVKM. The CDR3 nucleotides are TGTGCCAGCAGTCAAGGCGGGGTGGGCAATCAGCCCCAGCATTTT. Amino acids: CASSQGGVGNQPQHF.

V gene TRBV13 combines with J gene TRBJ2-2, with D possibly TRBD1 on 5 matching bases. The CDR3 runs 15 residues. Germline CDR1 PRHDT, CDR2 FYEKMQ (reference sequence). Trimming pared 2 bases from V and 5 bases from J, leaving 12 bases between. CDR3 nucleotide sequence: TGTGCCAGCAGCTTAAGACAGACTCTGACCGGGGAGCTGTTTTTT. Its translation: CASSLRQTLTGELFF.